The text below deals with one T cell receptor beta chain. This receptor's antigen is unknown. Base-call qualities are not available, and no considerably larger clone is one nucleotide away. For sequencing of the TCRbeta CDR3 region, genomic DNA was extracted from the sorted cells. TCRbeta CDR3 regions were sequenced using the immunoSEQ Assay. TCRdb holds this immuneACCESS table with in-frame rearrangements only. Some clones are missing; in checked studies, unresolved V genes explain under half, and the rest has no known cause. Within this sample are about 150,000 clones, with roughly 94% of them counted one time only. The ten most abundant clones make up 0.3% to 0.35% of the sample. Including cysteine and phenylalanine, the CDR3 has 17 amino acids. Solely the CDR3 DNA is kept, with 51 bases framed from the first base. V and J are truncated by 4 bases and 1 base respectively, leaving an intervening sequence of 16 bases. From a lookup of the germline V gene, CDR1 and CDR2 are MNHNS and SASEGT.

The trial excluded patients who had a history of autoimmune disease or were on systemic immunosuppression. Peripheral blood for TCR sequencing was collected from all dose cohorts at baseline, on cycle 4 day 1, and on cycle 7 day 1. Samples came from an open-label, multicenter, first-in-human phase I dose-escalation trial of ivuxolimab. Adults with locally advanced or metastatic head and neck squamous cell, hepatocellular, melanoma or renal cell carcinoma were enrolled in the trial. CD4+ and CD8+ T cells were sorted separately from peripheral blood before TCR sequencing. This specimen belongs to a study of OX40 agonist ivuxolimab in advanced cancers. A note on the overall study: Ivuxolimab was an agonistic, fully human IgG2 monoclonal antibody directed against OX40 (CD134), a costimulatory receptor. Intravenous ivuxolimab was administered to patients every 2 weeks at six dose levels: 0.01, 0.1, 0.3, 1.5, 3 and 10 mg/kg. Partial responses occurred in three dose-escalation patients, of whom one had hepatocellular carcinoma and two had cutaneous melanoma. The monotherapy dose-escalation portion (N of about 50 patients) of the phase I ivuxolimab trial is reported in the paper. Among the approximately 54 dose-escalation patients, approximately 20 had hepatocellular carcinoma, around 15 melanoma, 9 renal cell carcinoma and 9 head and neck cancer. Prior anti-PD-1, anti-PD-L1 or anti-CTLA-4 therapy was permitted, and checkpoint inhibitors had been received by about two fifths of dose-escalation patients. The point of sequencing TCRbeta in the periphery was to test whether ivuxolimab changed TCR sequence diversity and drove clonal T-cell expansion. In the dose-escalation cohort, 70% to 85% of patients were male, and the mean age was roughly 60 years, with a range of about 23 to 90. The research as a whole found: Antigen specificity was not determined for the clonally expanded peripheral T cells. After ivuxolimab, CD8+ T cells had more expanded clones than CD4+ T cells on average. In the 0.1-3.0 mg/kg groups, partial responders had among the lowest normalized peripheral clonal expansion, particularly in CD8+ T cells. Low levels of normalized T-cell clonal expansion were also seen in some patients who did not respond. At doses from 0.1 to 3.0 mg/kg, clonal expansion was seen in both CD4+ and CD8+ blood T cells between baseline and week 6.

This specimen consisted of CD4+ or CD8+ T cells sorted from blood, obtained in a trial of the OX40 agonist ivuxolimab. In this chain, TRBV6-1 is recombined with TRBJ2-2; the D segment could be TRBD1, given 5 matching bases. The sequence was collected from an adult with an advanced solid tumor such as melanoma, head and neck, liver or kidney cancer. At the DNA level, the sequence is TGTGCCAGCAGTGTTGGTTTGGGGCCACGGAACACCGGGGAGCTGTTTTTT. Protein translation: CASSVGLGPRNTGELFF.